The 31 T cell receptor beta chains given below trace back to one sample, sequenced in a study of control samples from healthy donors and cancer patients. Some clones are missing from TCRdb's copy, which holds only in-frame ones; the method was immunoSEQ multiplex PCR. The sample lists about 100,000 clones; around 90% were seen once. What was sequenced was blood. The receptors here all came from a human donor in good health. The donor label of this sample is uncertain.

The chain couples TRBV18 to TRBJ2-3, with 9 bases lining up with TRBD2. The germline V gene has CDR1 KGHSH and CDR2 LQKENI. Losses at the gene ends were 1 base for V and 6 bases for J; bases not matched to a gene: 8. The CDR3 is made up of 16 amino acids. The CDR3 loop reads CASSPQAGGPLDTQYF. The CDR3, as DNA: TGTGCCAGCTCACCACAGGCGGGGGGGCCCTTGGATACGCAGTATTTT.

The V gene is TRBV6-5, the J gene TRBJ1-2; D is undetermined. The CDR3 consists of 15 residues. The V end was cut by 6 bases, the J end by 0 bases, with 14 bases between. Germline V gene data show CDR1 as MNHEY and CDR2 as SVGAGI. CDR3 coding DNA: TGTGCCAGCAGACAACTTGACACCTCTAACTATGGCTACACCTTC. Translated: CASRQLDTSNYGYTF.

The rearrangement joins TRBV3-1 (or the pseudogene TRBV3-2) to TRBJ2-3; D is uncertain. Germline-derived CDR1 and CDR2 are LGHDT and YNNKEL (reference sequence). V was pared by 0 bases and J by 4 bases, with 17 bases between. The CDR3 contains 17 residues. The CDR3 coding sequence is TGTGCCAGCAGCCAAGACAAAAGTAGTCGGGCCGCAGATACGCAGTATTTT. Translated, it gives CASSQDKSSRAADTQYF.

The chain has TRBV10-1 and TRBJ1-6; D remains unclear. Germline V CDR1 and CDR2: WNHNN, SYGVQD (reference sequence). CDR3 length: 16 residues. The V gene lost 0 bases and the J gene lost 0 bases, with 6 bases spanning the gap. The CDR3 DNA reads as TGCGCCAGCAGTGAGTCGAAGAGCTCCTATAATTCACCCCTCCACTTT. Protein product: CASSESKSSYNSPLHF.

The rearrangement uses TRBV2 and TRBJ1-4, with unresolved D. Trimming stripped 2 bases from V and 10 bases from J, with 23 bases between. The CDR3 runs to 17 residues. CDR1 and CDR2 (germline): SNHLY, FYNNEI. The CDR3 reads CASSESLGRAKIVKLFF. CDR3 nucleotides: TGTGCCAGCAGTGAATCGTTGGGGAGGGCGAAGATTGTAAAACTGTTTTTT.

V gene TRBV4-1 combines with J gene TRBJ2-3; the D is unclear. The CDR3 spans 15 residues. V was shortened by 0 bases and J by 2 bases, with 9 bases between the two germline ends. In germline, CDR1 is MGHRA, CDR2 YSYEKL. DNA for the CDR3: TGCGCCAGCAGCCAAGATCTAAGCCCCACAGATACGCAGTATTTT. Encoded protein: CASSQDLSPTDTQYF.

The rearrangement joins TRBV29-1 to TRBJ2-5; TRBD2 might be the D (6 bases). Germline V gene sequence: CDR1 SQVTM, CDR2 ANQGSEA. The CDR3 runs to 12 residues. Trimming cost V 6 bases and J 5 bases, with 13 bases left between them. The DNA of the CDR3 is TGCAGCGTCTCCCGGGGGAGGGAGACCCAGTACTTC. Amino acids: CSVSRGRETQYF.

V usage is TRBV6-5 and J usage is TRBJ2-5; the D gene is possibly TRBD2 (5 bases). Deletions cut 2 bases from V and 4 bases from J, with 8 bases between. CDR3 size: 13 residues. Germline V gene lookup returns CDR1 MNHEY and CDR2 SVGAGI. CDR3 amino acids: CASSYIEGETQYF. CDR3 in DNA: TGTGCCAGCAGTTACATAGAGGGAGAGACCCAGTACTTC.

The chain has TRBV2 and TRBJ2-3; 9 bases line up with TRBD1. Germline-derived CDR1 and CDR2 are SNHLY and FYNNEI. This CDR3 has 14 residues. The V and J ends lost 6 bases and 3 bases, in that order; junction bases with no gene match: 4. CDR3 in amino acids: CASSLDRGTDTQYF. The CDR3 DNA sequence: TGTGCCAGCAGCTTGGACAGGGGAACAGATACGCAGTATTTT.

The chain combines TRBV28 with TRBJ2-4, with a tentative D call TRBD2 (5 bases). Germline V gene lookup returns CDR1 MDHEN and CDR2 SYDVKM. Trimming took off 4 bases at V and 8 bases at J, with 18 bases between the two ends. CDR3 size: 15 residues. The DNA of the CDR3 is TGTGCCAGCAGTTCCTCCGGGTCCTTGGGAGACATTCAGTACTTC. Translation gives CASSSSGSLGDIQYF.

The rearrangement links TRBV2 to TRBJ1-3; tentative D call: TRBD1 (5 bases). Trimming removed 8 bases from V and 4 bases from J, with 12 bases in between. The CDR3 consists of 13 residues. The germline CDR1 and CDR2 sequences are SNHLY and FYNNEI. In DNA, the CDR3 is TGTGCCAGCCTCCAGGGATCGGGAAACACCATATATTTT. Residues: CASLQGSGNTIYF.

The V and J genes are TRBV27 and TRBJ1-1; D remains ambiguous. The CDR3 is 14 amino acids. The V end lost 6 bases, the J end lost 6 bases, and 17 bases lay between the germline ends. The germline gives CDR1 MNHEY, CDR2 SMNVEV (reference sequence). The CDR3 region is CASSGWGRVSEAFF. For the CDR3, the DNA is TGTGCCAGCAGCGGTTGGGGTCGAGTTTCTGAAGCTTTCTTT.

The chain combines TRBV7-2 with TRBJ2-1, with 8 bases that match TRBD1. The CDR3 has 17 amino acids. J gave up 1 base and V 5 bases, and 10 bases lay outside the gene matches. The germline V gene has CDR1 SGHTA and CDR2 FQGNSA. The CDR3 protein is CASSLTTGTGSYNEQFF. The CDR3 DNA reads as TGTGCCAGCAGCCTGACTACCGGGACAGGTTCCTACAATGAGCAGTTCTTC.

V usage is TRBV24-1 and J usage is TRBJ2-5; 9 nucleotides align to TRBD1. Looked up from germline, CDR1 is KGHDR and CDR2 is SFDVKD. This CDR3 has 15 residues. V was pared by 3 bases and J by 1 base, with 2 bases of the junction left unmatched. DNA of the CDR3: TGTGCCACCAGTGATCTGGACAGGGGCCAAGAGACCCAGTACTTC. Amino acid sequence: CATSDLDRGQETQYF.

This chain joins TRBV4-2 and TRBJ1-4; D is possibly TRBD1 (5 bases). V shed 1 base and J shed 7 bases, with 10 bases lying between them. CDR3 size: 14 residues. Looked up from germline, CDR1 is LGHNA and CDR2 is YNFKEQ. CDR3 bases: TGTGCCAGCAGCCAAGCAGGGTTAGCTGAAAAACTGTTTTTT. It codes for CASSQAGLAEKLFF.

This chain connects TRBV28 to TRBJ1-2; D perhaps matches TRBD1 (5 bases). Germline assignment: CDR1 MDHEN and CDR2 SYDVKM. The CDR3 contains 13 residues. V was cut by 5 bases and J by 7 bases, with 14 bases left in between. CDR3: CASSQPGDAGYTF. In nucleotides, the CDR3 is TGTGCCAGCAGTCAACCCGGGGACGCTGGCTACACCTTC.

The chain couples TRBV7-9 to TRBJ2-3; D might be TRBD1 or TRBD2, each matching 5 bases. Trimming pared 4 bases from V and 0 bases from J, leaving 11 bases between. This CDR3 region has 15 residues. Germline CDR1 SEHNR, CDR2 FQNEAQ (reference sequence). CDR3 bases: TGTGCCAGCAGCTCCTATAGGGACAGCACAGATACGCAGTATTTT. Translating gives CASSSYRDSTDTQYF. Together with reference TRBV7-9 and TRBJ2-3, the CDR3 gives the full variable domain: DTGVSQNPRHKITKRGQNVTFRCDPISEHNRLYWYRQTLGQGPEFLTYFQNEAQLEKSRLLSDRFSAERPKGSFSTLEIQRTEQGDSAMYLCASSSYRDSTDTQYFGPGTRLTVL.

The chain uses TRBV12-3 or TRBV12-4 and TRBJ1-3; D call uncertain. The V and J ends lost 7 bases and 1 base respectively, with 8 bases between them. The CDR3 runs to 13 residues. The CDR3 DNA follows: TGTGCCAGCAAGCAGAGTTCTGGAAACACCATATATTTT. Translated, it gives CASKQSSGNTIYF.

The chain links TRBV9 to TRBJ1-1; D is undetermined. V was pared by 4 bases and J by 9 bases, with 13 bases between. The CDR3 length is 12 residues. Germline assignment: CDR1 SGDLS and CDR2 YYNGEE. The DNA of the CDR3 is TGTGCCAGCAGCCCGGACCTAGAGAAAGCTTTCTTT. Its translation is CASSPDLEKAFF.

The rearrangement joins TRBV6-5 to TRBJ1-1, with D perhaps TRBD1 (5 bases). Germline CDR1 is MNHEY and CDR2 is SVGAGI. The ends were cut back, 8 bases at V and 8 bases at J, with 24 bases in the middle. The CDR3 has 15 residues. DNA of the CDR3: TGTGCCAGCGCTCTTGCAGGGTCAGGGTTTAGCGAAGCTTTCTTT. The encoded protein is CASALAGSGFSEAFF.

The chain couples TRBV5-8 to TRBJ2-7; D is undetermined. This CDR3 has 15 amino acids. From germline, CDR1 is SGHTS and CDR2 YDEGEE. V lost 3 bases and J 5 bases, leaving 18 bases between the germline ends. The CDR3 reads CASSSEQGAWNEQYF. In DNA, the CDR3 is TGTGCCAGCAGCTCAGAACAAGGAGCGTGGAACGAGCAGTACTTC.

The rearrangement joins TRBV7-2 to TRBJ1-1; 8 nucleotides line up with TRBD1. CDR1 SGHTA and CDR2 FQGNSA come from the germline V gene. Losses at the gene ends were 5 bases for V and 4 bases for J; bases not matched to a gene: 9. The CDR3 is 15 amino acids. In DNA form, the CDR3 reads TGTGCCAGCAGCCTCAGCCCTGACAGGGGCACTGAAGCTTTCTTT. It yields the protein CASSLSPDRGTEAFF. The variable domain in full, with the rest retrieved from reference TRBV7-2 and TRBJ1-1, is GAGVSQSPSNKVTEKGKDVELRCDPISGHTALYWYRQSLGQGLEFLIYFQGNSAPDKSGLPSDRFSAERTGGSVSTLTIQRTQQEDSAVYLCASSLSPDRGTEAFFGQGTRLTVV.

The chain joins TRBV30 to TRBJ2-5; no reliable D call. Germline V gene sequence: CDR1 GTSNPN, CDR2 SVGIG (reference sequence). This CDR3 contains 14 residues. The V end was cut by 2 bases, the J end by 4 bases, with 14 bases between. This CDR3 reads CAWSYGTGRETQYF. In DNA form, the CDR3 reads TGTGCCTGGAGTTACGGTACGGGCAGAGAGACCCAGTACTTC.

In DNA, the CDR3 is TGTGCCAGCAGCCGGATCATCCCGGGCTCTGGCACAGATACGCAGTATTTT. Amino acid sequence: CASSRIIPGSGTDTQYF. The chain links TRBV5-6 to TRBJ2-3; D remains unclear. This CDR3 region has 17 residues. The germline V gene encodes CDR1 SGHDT and CDR2 YYEEEE. The V end was cut by 4 bases, the J end by 1 base, with 19 bases between.

The rearrangement joins TRBV10-2 to TRBJ2-1, with D unclear. The CDR3 runs 16 residues. The germline CDR1 and CDR2 sequences are WSHSY and SAAADI. V dropped 0 bases and J dropped 0 bases, with 9 bases sitting between them. CDR3 residues: CASSESSPSSYNEQFF. As DNA, the CDR3 is TGCGCCAGCAGTGAGTCTTCCCCGAGCTCCTACAATGAGCAGTTCTTC.

V and J are TRBV3-1 (or the pseudogene TRBV3-2) and TRBJ1-3; D remains unclear. The V gene's germline CDR1 is LGHDT and CDR2 YNNKEL (reference sequence). The CDR3 sequence is 15 residues long. Trimming pared 4 bases from V and 1 base from J, leaving 11 bases between. The CDR3 DNA reads as TGTGCCAGCAGCCGGGTGTCCCTTTCTGGAAACACCATATATTTT. As protein: CASSRVSLSGNTIYF.

V gene TRBV12-3 or TRBV12-4 combines with J gene TRBJ1-1; D is possibly TRBD1 (5 bases). The CDR3 has 13 residues. V was shortened by 7 bases and J by 1 base, with 10 bases between the two germline ends. CDR3 loop: CASMTGTNTEAFF. In DNA, the CDR3 is TGTGCCAGCATGACCGGGACGAACACTGAAGCTTTCTTT.

This clone is a singleton in its sample. The V gene is TRBV24-1, the J gene TRBJ2-5, with TRBD2 matching over 7 bases. Germline loops: CDR1 KGHDR, CDR2 SFDVKD. The CDR3 runs to 13 residues. V was pared by 8 bases and J by 5 bases, with 7 bases of the junction left unmatched. CDR3 nucleotide sequence: TGTGCCACCATGGGCGGGGGACGGGAGACCCAGTACTTC. Its protein product is CATMGGGRETQYF.

The chain has TRBV5-6 and TRBJ1-2, with D possibly matching TRBD1 (6 bases). This CDR3 contains 14 residues. V was clipped by 2 bases and J by 2 bases, with 10 bases between them. CDR1 SGHDT and CDR2 YYEEEE come from the germline V gene. CDR3 bases: TGTGCCAGCAGCTTTTGGACAGTGAACTATGGCTACACCTTC. It yields the protein CASSFWTVNYGYTF. Full variable domain (rest looked up from reference TRBV5-6 and TRBJ1-2): DAGVTQSPTHLIKTRGQQVTLRCSPKSGHDTVSWYQQALGQGPQFIFQYYEEEERQRGNFPDRFSGHQFPNYSSELNVNALLLGDSALYLCASSFWTVNYGYTFGSGTRLTVV.

The rearrangement joins TRBV3-1 (or the pseudogene TRBV3-2) to TRBJ2-3; D ambiguous. V lost 1 base and J lost 6, with 8 bases in between. The CDR3 sequence is 13 residues long. Germline CDR1 LGHDT, CDR2 YNNKEL (reference sequence). DNA of the CDR3: TGTGCCAGCAGCCAAGGGTCCGTGGATACGCAGTATTTT. Translation gives CASSQGSVDTQYF.

In the case of this clone: At the DNA level, this CDR3 is encoded by other sequences in the same sample as well. This chain joins TRBV27 and TRBJ2-7; no firm D call. The CDR3 is made up of 14 amino acids. V gave up 1 base and J gave up 0 bases, with 7 bases separating them. The germline CDR1 and CDR2 sequences are MNHEY and SMNVEV (reference sequence). CDR3 coding DNA: TGTGCCAGCAGTTTATTTCCGTACTCCTACGAGCAGTACTTC. It yields the protein CASSLFPYSYEQYF.